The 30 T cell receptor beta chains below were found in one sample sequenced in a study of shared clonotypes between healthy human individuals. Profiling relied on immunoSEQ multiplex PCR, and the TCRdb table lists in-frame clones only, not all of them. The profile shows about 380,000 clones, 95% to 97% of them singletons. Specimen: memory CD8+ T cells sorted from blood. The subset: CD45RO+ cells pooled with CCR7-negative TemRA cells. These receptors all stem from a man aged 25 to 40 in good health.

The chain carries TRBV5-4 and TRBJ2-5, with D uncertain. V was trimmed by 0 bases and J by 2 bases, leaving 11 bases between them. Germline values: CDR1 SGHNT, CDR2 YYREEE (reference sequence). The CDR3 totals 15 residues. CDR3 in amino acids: CASSLAHHSQETQYF. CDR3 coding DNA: TGTGCCAGCAGCTTGGCCCACCACTCACAAGAGACCCAGTACTTC. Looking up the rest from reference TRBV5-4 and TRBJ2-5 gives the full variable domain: ETGVTQSPTHLIKTRGQQVTLRCSSQSGHNTVSWYQQALGQGPQFIFQYYREEENGRGNFPPRFSGLQFPNYSSELNVNALELDDSALYLCASSLAHHSQETQYFGPGTRLLVL.

CDR3 residues: CSVLGQLSGNTIYF. In DNA, the CDR3 is TGCAGCGTCCTCGGACAGCTCTCTGGAAACACCATATATTTT. The gene calls are TRBV29-1 and TRBJ1-3; TRBD1 is a possible D gene (6 bases). Germline values: CDR1 SQVTM, CDR2 ANQGSEA. With 6 bases removed from V and 0 bases from J, the gap between germline ends came to 12 bases. There are 14 residues in the CDR3. Full variable domain (missing parts from reference TRBV29-1 and TRBJ1-3): SAVISQKPSRDICQRGTSLTIQCQVDSQVTMMFWYRQQPGQSLTLIATANQGSEATYESGFVIDKFPISRPNLTFSTLTVSNMSPEDSSIYLCSVLGQLSGNTIYFGEGSWLTVV.

CDR3: CASSLSGRGADTQYF. CDR3 nucleotides: TGTGCCAGCAGCTTATCTGGCAGGGGGGCAGATACGCAGTATTTT. The rearrangement uses TRBV11-2 and TRBJ2-3, with D tentatively TRBD1 (7 bases). The CDR3 is 15 amino acids. V was cut by 2 bases and J by 4 bases, with 13 bases left in between. CDR1 is SGHAT and CDR2 is FQNNGV in the germline V gene.

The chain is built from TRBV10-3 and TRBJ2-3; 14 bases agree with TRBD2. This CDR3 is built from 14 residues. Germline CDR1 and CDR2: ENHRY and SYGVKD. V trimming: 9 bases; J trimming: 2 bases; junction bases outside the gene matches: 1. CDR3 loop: CAMTSGRATDTQYF. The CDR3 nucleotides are TGTGCCATGACTAGCGGGAGGGCCACAGATACGCAGTATTTT.

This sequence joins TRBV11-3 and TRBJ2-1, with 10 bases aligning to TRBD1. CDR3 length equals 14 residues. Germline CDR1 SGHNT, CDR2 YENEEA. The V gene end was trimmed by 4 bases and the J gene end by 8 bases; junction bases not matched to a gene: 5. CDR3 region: CASSSPGQGYEQFF. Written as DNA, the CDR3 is TGTGCCAGCAGCTCACCGGGACAGGGGTATGAGCAGTTCTTC.

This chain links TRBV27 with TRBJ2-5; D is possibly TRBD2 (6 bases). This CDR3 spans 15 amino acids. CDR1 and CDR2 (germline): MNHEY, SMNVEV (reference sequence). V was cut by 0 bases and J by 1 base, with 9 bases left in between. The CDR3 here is CASSLSPGLQETQYF. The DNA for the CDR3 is TGTGCCAGCAGTTTATCCCCGGGACTCCAAGAGACCCAGTACTTC.

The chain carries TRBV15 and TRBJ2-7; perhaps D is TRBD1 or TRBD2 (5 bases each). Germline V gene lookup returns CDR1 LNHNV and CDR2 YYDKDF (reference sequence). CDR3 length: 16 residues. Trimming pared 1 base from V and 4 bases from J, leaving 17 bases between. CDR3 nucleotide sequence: TGTGCCACCAGCAGAGTCCGAGGCGGATGGGGGTACGAGCAGTACTTC. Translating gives CATSRVRGGWGYEQYF.

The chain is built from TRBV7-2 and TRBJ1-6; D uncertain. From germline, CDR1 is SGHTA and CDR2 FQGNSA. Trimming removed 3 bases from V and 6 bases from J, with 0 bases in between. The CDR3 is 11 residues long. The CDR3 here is CASSFNSPLHF. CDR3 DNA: TGTGCCAGCAGCTTTAATTCACCCCTCCACTTT.

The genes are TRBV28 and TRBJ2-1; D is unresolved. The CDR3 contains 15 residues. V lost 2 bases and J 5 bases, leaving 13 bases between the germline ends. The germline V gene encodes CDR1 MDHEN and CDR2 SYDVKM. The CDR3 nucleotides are TGTGCCAGCAGTTTAACGGCAAGTTCCCACAATGAGCAGTTCTTC. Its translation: CASSLTASSHNEQFF.

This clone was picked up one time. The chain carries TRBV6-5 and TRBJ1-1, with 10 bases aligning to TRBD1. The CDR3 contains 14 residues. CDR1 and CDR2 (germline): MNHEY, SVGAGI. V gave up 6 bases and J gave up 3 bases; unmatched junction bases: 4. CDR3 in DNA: TGTGCCAGCAGGACAGGGGGCTCTCACACTGAAGCTTTCTTT. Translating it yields CASRTGGSHTEAFF.

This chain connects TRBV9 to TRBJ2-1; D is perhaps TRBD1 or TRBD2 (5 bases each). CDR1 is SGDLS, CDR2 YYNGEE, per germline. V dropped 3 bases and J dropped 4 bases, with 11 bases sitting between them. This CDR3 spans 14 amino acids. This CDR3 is CASSAGLQYNEQFF. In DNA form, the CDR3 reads TGTGCCAGCAGCGCGGGGCTGCAATACAATGAGCAGTTCTTC. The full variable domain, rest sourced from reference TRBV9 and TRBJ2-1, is DSGVTQTPKHLITATGQRVTLRCSPRSGDLSVYWYQQSLDQGLQFLIQYYNGEERAKGNILERFSAQQFPDLHSELNLSSLELGDSALYFCASSAGLQYNEQFFGPGTRLTVL.

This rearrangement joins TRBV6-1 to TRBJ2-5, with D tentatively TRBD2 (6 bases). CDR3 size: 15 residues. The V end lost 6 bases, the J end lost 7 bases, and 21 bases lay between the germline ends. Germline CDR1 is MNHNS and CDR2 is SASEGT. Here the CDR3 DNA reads TGTGCCAGCAGCGGAATTAAGCGGGCCGTTGGGACCCAGTACTTC. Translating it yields CASSGIKRAVGTQYF.

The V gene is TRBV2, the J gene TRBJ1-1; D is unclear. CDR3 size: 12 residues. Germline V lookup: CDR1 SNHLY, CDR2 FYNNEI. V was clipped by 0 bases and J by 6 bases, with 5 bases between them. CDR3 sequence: CASSEAASEAFF. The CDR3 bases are TGTGCCAGCAGTGAAGCGGCTTCTGAAGCTTTCTTT.

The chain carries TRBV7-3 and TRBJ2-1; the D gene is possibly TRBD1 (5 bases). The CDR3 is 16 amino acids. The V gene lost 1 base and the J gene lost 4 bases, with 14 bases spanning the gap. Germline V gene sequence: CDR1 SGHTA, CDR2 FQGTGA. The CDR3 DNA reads TGTGCCAGCAGCTTAAAAGGCAGGGCTGGGTACAATGAGCAGTTCTTC. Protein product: CASSLKGRAGYNEQFF.

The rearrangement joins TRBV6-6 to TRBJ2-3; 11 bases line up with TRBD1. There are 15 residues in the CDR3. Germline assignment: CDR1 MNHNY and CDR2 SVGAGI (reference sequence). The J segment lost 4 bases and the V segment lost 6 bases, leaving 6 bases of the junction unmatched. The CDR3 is CASRAGQGGADTQYF. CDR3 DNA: TGTGCCAGCAGAGCGGGACAGGGGGGCGCAGATACGCAGTATTTT.

The CDR3 DNA is TGCGCCAGCAGGGAGAACACTGAAGCTTTCTTT. Its protein is CASRENTEAFF. This rearrangement joins TRBV5-1 to TRBJ1-1; no reliable D call. Deletions cut 5 bases from V and 1 base from J, with 3 bases between. The length of the CDR3 is 11 residues. Germline-derived CDR1 and CDR2 are SGHRS and YFSETQ.

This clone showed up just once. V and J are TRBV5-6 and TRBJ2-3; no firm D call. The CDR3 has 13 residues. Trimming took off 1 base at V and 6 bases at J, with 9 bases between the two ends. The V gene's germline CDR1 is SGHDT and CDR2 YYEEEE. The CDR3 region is CASSLNVRDTQYF. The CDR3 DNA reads TGTGCCAGCAGCTTGAATGTGAGGGATACGCAGTATTTT.

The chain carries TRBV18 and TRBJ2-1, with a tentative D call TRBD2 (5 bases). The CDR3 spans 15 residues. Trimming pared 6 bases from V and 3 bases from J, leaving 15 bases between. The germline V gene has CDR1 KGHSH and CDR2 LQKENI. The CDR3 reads CASSRLMGDYNEQFF. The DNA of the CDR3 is TGTGCCAGCTCCCGCCTTATGGGAGACTACAATGAGCAGTTCTTC.

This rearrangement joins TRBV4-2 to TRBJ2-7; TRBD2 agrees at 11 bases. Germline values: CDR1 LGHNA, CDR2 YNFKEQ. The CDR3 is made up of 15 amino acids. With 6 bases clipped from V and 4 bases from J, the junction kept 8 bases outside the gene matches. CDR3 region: CASSHGTSGEYEQYF. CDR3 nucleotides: TGTGCCAGCAGTCACGGGACTAGCGGAGAGTACGAGCAGTACTTC.

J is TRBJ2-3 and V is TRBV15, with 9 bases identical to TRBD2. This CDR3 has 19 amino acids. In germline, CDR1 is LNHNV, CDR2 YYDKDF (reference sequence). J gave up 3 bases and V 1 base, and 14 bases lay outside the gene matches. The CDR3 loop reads CATSRGAFGTSIGTDTQYF. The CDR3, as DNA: TGTGCCACCAGCAGAGGGGCCTTTGGGACTAGCATTGGTACAGATACGCAGTATTTT.

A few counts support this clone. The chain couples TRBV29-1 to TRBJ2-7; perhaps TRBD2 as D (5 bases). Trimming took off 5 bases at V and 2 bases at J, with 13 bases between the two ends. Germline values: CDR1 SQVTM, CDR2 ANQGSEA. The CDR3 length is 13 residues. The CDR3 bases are TGCAGCGTTTCTATGGGAGAGGCCTACGAGCAGTACTTC. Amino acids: CSVSMGEAYEQYF.

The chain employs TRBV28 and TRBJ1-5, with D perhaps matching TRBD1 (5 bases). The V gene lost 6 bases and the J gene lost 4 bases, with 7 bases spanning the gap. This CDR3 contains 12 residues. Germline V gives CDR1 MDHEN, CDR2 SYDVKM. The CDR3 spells CASRGPNQPQHF. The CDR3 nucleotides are TGTGCCAGCAGGGGGCCGAATCAGCCCCAGCATTTT.

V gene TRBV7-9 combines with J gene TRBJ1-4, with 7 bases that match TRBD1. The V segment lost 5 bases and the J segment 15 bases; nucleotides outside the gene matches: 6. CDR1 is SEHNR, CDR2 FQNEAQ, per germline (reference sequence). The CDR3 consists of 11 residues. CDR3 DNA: TGTGCCAGCAGCCAACAGGGGATGATGTTTTTT. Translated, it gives CASSQQGMMFF.

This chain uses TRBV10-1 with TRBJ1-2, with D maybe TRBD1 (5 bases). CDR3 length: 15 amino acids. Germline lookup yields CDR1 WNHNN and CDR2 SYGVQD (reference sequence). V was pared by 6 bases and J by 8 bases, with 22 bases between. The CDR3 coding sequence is TGCGCCAGCAGGGAACAGGTTATGGGTTTGATGGGCTACACCTTC. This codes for CASREQVMGLMGYTF.

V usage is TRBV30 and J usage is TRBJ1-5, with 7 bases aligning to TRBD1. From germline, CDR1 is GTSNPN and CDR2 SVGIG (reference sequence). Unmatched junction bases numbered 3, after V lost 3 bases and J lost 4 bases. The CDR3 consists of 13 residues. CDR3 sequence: CAWRGQLNQPQHF. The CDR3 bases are TGTGCCTGGAGGGGACAGCTTAATCAGCCCCAGCATTTT.

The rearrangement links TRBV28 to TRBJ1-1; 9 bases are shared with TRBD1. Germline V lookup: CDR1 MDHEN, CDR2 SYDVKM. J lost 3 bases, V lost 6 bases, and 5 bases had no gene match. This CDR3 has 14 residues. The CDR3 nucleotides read TGTGCCAGCAGACAGGGGGCCAGGGACACTGAAGCTTTCTTT. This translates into CASRQGARDTEAFF.

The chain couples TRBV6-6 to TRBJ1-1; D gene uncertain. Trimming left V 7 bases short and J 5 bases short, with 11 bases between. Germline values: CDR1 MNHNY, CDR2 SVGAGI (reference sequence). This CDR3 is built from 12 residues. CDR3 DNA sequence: TGTGCCAGCACACGCGAGAGGACTGAAGCTTTCTTT. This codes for CASTRERTEAFF.

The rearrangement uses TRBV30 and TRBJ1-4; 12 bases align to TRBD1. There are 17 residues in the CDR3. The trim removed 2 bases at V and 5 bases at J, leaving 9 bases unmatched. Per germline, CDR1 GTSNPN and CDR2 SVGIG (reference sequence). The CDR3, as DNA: TGTGCCTGGAGTCGGGGGGACAGGGGGCTCCTGAATGAAAAACTGTTTTTT. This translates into CAWSRGDRGLLNEKLFF.

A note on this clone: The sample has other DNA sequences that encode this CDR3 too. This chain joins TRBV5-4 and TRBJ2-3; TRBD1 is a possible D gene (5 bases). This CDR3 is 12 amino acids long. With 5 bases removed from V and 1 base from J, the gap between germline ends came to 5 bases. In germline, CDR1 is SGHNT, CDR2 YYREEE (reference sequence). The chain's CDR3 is CASRQGTDTQYF. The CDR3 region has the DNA TGTGCCAGCAGACAGGGCACAGATACGCAGTATTTT.

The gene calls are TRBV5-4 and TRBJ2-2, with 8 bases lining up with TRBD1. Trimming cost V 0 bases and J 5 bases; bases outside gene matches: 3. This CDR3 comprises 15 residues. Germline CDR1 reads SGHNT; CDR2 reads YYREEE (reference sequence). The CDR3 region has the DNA TGTGCCAGCAGCTTGGATCAGGGGGCTACCGGGGAGCTGTTTTTT. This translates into CASSLDQGATGELFF.